Included here is one TCR beta chain sequence, with context. The sample belongs to a study of blood T cell repertoires in COVID-19. Study in general: From the United States, Italy and Spain came samples of acute and convalescent COVID-19. Sources were T cells, B-cell-depleted T cells, or PBMCs; the material itself was cDNA or gDNA.

Participants were aged roughly 18 to 100 years from approximately 23 US areas. The germline gives CDR1 SGHKS, CDR2 YYEKEE (reference sequence). The CDR3 extends over 14 amino acids. The trim removed 3 bases at V and 3 bases at J, leaving 5 bases unmatched. The data were produced by immunoSEQ multiplex PCR, yet TCRdb's version contains in-frame clones alone and is incomplete. The data hold about 220,000 clones, with roughly 90% observed a single time. The receptor was derived from a woman in her thirties or forties with acute COVID-19. The J gene is TRBJ2-7, the V gene TRBV5-5; 8 nucleotides line up with TRBD1. The specimen was PBMCs or T cells enriched from blood (not recorded which). CDR3 sequence reads: CASSWTGQGYEQYV. In nucleotides, the CDR3 is TGTGCCAGCAGCTGGACCGGACAGGGCTACGAGCAGTACGTC.